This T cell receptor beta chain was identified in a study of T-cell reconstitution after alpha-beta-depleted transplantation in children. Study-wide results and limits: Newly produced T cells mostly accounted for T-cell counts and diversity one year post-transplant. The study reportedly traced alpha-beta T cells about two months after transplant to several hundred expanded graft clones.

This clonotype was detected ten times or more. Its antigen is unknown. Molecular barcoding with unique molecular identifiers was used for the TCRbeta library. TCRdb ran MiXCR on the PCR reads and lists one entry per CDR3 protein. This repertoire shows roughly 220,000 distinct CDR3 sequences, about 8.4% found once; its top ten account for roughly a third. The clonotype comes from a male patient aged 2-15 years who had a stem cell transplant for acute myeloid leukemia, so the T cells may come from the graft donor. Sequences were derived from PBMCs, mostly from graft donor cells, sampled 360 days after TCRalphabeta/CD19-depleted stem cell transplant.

The CDR3: CASTLGQEGSWVEAFF. Here the CDR3 DNA reads TGTGCCAGCACCCTGGGACAGGAGGGGTCCTGGGTTGAAGCTTTCTTT. V is TRBV5-6 and J is TRBJ1-1; TRBD1 matches 8 bases. The CDR3 runs to 16 residues. Germline loops: CDR1 SGHDT, CDR2 YYEEEE. The V gene end was trimmed by 6 bases and the J gene end by 7 bases; junction bases not matched to a gene: 17.